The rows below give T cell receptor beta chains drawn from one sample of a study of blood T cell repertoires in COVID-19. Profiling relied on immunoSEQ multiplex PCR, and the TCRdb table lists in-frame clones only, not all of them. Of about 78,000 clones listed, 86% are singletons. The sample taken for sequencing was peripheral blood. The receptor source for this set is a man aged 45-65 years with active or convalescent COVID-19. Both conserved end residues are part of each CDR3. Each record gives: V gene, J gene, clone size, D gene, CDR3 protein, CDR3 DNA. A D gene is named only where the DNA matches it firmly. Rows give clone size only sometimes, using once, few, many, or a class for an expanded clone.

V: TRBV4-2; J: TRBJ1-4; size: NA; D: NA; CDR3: CASSQERGTNEKLFF; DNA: TGTGCCAGCAGCCAAGAAAGAGGGACTAATGAAAAACTGTTTTTT
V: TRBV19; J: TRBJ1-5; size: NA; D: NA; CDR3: CASSPAGLQPQHF; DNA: TGTGCCAGTAGTCCAGCGGGACTTCAGCCCCAGCATTTT
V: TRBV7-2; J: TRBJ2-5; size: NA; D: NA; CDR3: CASSPGPQGTQYF; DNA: TGTGCCAGCAGTCCCGGGCCGCAGGGGACCCAGTACTTC
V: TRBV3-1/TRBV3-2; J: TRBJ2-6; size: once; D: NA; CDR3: CASSQERWVSSGANVLTF; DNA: TGTGCCAGCAGCCAAGAGAGGTGGGTGAGCTCTGGGGCCAACGTCCTGACTTTC
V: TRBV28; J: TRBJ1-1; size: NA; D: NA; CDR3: CASSLEGTNTEAFF; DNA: TGTGCCAGCAGTTTAGAGGGTACCAACACTGAAGCTTTCTTT
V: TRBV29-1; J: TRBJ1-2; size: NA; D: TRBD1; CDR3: CSVYPGQGSSGYTF; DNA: TGCAGCGTTTATCCGGGACAGGGGTCGAGCGGCTACACCTTC
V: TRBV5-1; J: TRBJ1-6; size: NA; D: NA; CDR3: CASSLGANSPLHF; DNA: TGCGCCAGCAGCTTGGGGGCTAATTCACCCCTCCACTTT
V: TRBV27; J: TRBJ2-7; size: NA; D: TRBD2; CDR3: CASSLLSGTLGEQYF; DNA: TGTGCCAGCAGTTTGCTTAGCGGGACGTTGGGCGAGCAGTACTTC
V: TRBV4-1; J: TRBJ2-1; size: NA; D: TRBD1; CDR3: CASSHTGTGSSYNEQFF; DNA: TGCGCCAGCAGCCATACCGGGACAGGGAGCTCCTACAATGAGCAGTTCTTC
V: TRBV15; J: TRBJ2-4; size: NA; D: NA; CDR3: CATSRVGRVGNIQYF; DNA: TGTGCCACCAGCAGAGTTGGCAGGGTTGGAAACATTCAGTACTTC
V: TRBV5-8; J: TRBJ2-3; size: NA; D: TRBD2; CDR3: CASSILAGAFTDTQYF; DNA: TGTGCCAGCAGCATTCTAGCGGGGGCCTTCACAGATACGCAGTATTTT
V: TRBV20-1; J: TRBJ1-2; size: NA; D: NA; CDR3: CSASGGAQGYTF; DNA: TGCAGTGCTAGTGGGGGCGCACAGGGCTACACCTTC
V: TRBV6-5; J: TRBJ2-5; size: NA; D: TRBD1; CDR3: CASSRGQGEETQYF; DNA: TGTGCCAGCAGTCGTGGACAGGGAGAAGAGACCCAGTACTTC
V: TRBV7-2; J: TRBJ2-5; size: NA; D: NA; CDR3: CASSFAGEETQYF; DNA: TGTGCCAGCAGCTTCGCAGGGGAAGAGACCCAGTACTTC
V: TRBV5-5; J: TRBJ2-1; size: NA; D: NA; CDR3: CASSYAAVGSSYNEQFF; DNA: TGTGCCAGCAGTTACGCAGCGGTGGGGAGCTCCTACAATGAGCAGTTCTTC
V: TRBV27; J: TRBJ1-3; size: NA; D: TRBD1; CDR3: CASSPTGISGNTIYF; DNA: TGTGCCAGCAGCCCGACAGGGATCTCTGGAAACACCATATATTTT
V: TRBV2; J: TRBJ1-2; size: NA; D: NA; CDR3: CASSGDVGVLYGYTF; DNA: TGTGCCAGCAGTGGAGATGTAGGAGTGCTCTATGGCTACACCTTC
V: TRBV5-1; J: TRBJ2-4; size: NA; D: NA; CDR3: CASSLGGAPNIQYF; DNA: TGCGCCAGCAGCTTGGGTGGGGCCCCAAACATTCAGTACTTC
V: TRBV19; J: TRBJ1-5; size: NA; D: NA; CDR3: CASSISGDGNQPQHF; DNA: TGTGCCAGTAGTATATCAGGTGATGGAAATCAGCCCCAGCATTTT
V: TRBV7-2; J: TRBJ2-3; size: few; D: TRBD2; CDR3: CASSLEGGLAGGADTQYF; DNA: TGTGCCAGCAGCCTAGAGGGTGGTCTAGCGGGGGGCGCAGATACGCAGTATTTT
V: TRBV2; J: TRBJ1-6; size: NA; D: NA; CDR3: CASSEGQDSPLHF; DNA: TGTGCCAGCAGTGAGGGACAAGACTCACCCCTCCACTTT
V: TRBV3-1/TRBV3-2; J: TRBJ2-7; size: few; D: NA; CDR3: CASSSSTGHEQYF; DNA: TGTGCCAGCAGCAGTTCGACAGGCCACGAGCAGTACTTC
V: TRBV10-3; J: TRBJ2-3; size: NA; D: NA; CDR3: CAISETSTDTQYF; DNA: TGTGCCATCAGTGAAACTAGCACAGATACGCAGTATTTT